The following is a T cell receptor (beta chain) sequence with its context. The sample comes from a study of shared clonotypes between healthy human individuals. Study-wide context: Sampling drew on donors who were two women and three men aged 18 to 49.

Around 100 million PBMCs went into genomic DNA for unsorted samples. This CDR3 spans 18 amino acids. The replicate PCRs on unsorted PBMC were given approximately 0.3 ug DNA, which is some 32,000 T cell genomes. Unsorted PBMC DNA was sequenced on ten immunoSEQ deep assay plates. TCRdb's table, derived via immunoSEQ multiplex PCR, lists solely in-frame clones and lacks some. The repertoire includes around 500,000 clones, 70% to 80% of them detected once, and roughly 13% sits in the top ten. The receptor's source is a woman aged 40 to 50 in good health. Some clones in this sample may be carry-over from other donors' samples. Sample: PBMCs. V usage is TRBV1 and J usage is TRBJ1-4. TRBV1 counts as a pseudogene. The CDR3 sequence is CTSSQEKGLKKENEKLFF. For the CDR3, the DNA is TGCACCAGCAGCCAAGAAAAGGGACTCAAAAAAGAGAATGAAAAACTGTTTTTT.